What follows is one T cell receptor (beta chain) and its context. As yet, its antigen is unknown. This specimen includes other DNA sequences encoding the same CDR3. TCRdb keeps only in-frame clones here, not all; method: immunoSEQ multiplex PCR. The sample lists 150,000 to 250,000 clones, around 72% occurring once. This entry belongs to a study of cytotoxic CD8 clonotypes in ibrutinib-treated CLL. Study-level background: Of a cohort that held about 12 relapsed/refractory and some 14 treatment-naive patients, about 18 were IGHV unmutated. Response samples were obtained once patients had received a median 12 months of treatment, range 6 to 36.

Study-level findings and limits: Clonality went up at the time of ibrutinib response, stayed stable in sustained remission, and later dropped back toward its baseline level at progression. Baseline clonality was higher than in age-matched healthy donors and moved in step with circulating CD8+ T-cell counts.

V was clipped by 0 bases and J by 1 base; unmatched bases: 0. In germline, CDR1 is SGHRS, CDR2 YFSETQ. This CDR3 is 14 amino acids long. The chain uses TRBV5-1 and TRBJ2-7, with TRBD1 identical over 8 bases. The sequences come from PBMCs, collected after 24 months of ibrutinib treatment. This sequence was found in a human donor with chronic lymphocytic leukemia. The CDR3 sequence: CASSLGQGSYEQYF. CDR3 bases: TGCGCCAGCAGCTTGGGACAGGGGTCCTACGAGCAGTACTTC. Using reference TRBV5-1 and TRBJ2-7 for the parts outside the CDR3, the full variable domain is KAGVTQTPRYLIKTRGQQVTLSCSPISGHRSVSWYQQTPGQGLQFLFEYFSETQRNKGNFPGRFSGRQFSNSRSEMNVSTLELGDSALYLCASSLGQGSYEQYFGPGTRLTVT.